The TCR beta chain under discussion was sequenced for a study of T cell responses to AZD1222 COVID-19 vaccine (dated by TCRdb to the early 2020s). At the level of the whole study: AZD1222 recipients given second doses at about 4 weeks or at about 12 weeks were pooled, since spike-specific TCR depth and breadth were not found to differ between the two schedules. A total of about 230 trial participants underwent TCR sequencing, of whom around 200 received two doses of AZD1222 and some 26 received two doses of the MenACWY control vaccine. Trial participants were enrolled by age into subgroups of 18-55, 56-69 and 70-plus years, and 148, 28 and 57 TCR-sequenced participants, respectively, were included in these subgroups.

V and J lose 5 bases and 8 bases, and a span of 15 bases separates them. CDR3 length: 13 amino acids, cysteine to phenylalanine. The CDR3 DNA has 39 bases and is translated from base 1. In the germline V gene, CDR1 corresponds to MNHEY and CDR2 to SVGAGI. This specimen's time point label, per the study, means: baseline before first vaccination. Vaccinee samples were obtained from the UK trials COV001 and COV002, which included a single-blind randomized controlled phase 2/3 trial of AZD1222 (ChAdOx1 nCoV-19) in healthy adults. For TCRbeta chain sequencing, PBMC samples were collected from trial participants at day 0 and at day 28 after the second dose. What the work shows at the level of the full study, not this receptor alone: Most participants were white British and females outnumbered males, and the authors suggested that clonal diversity may have been underestimated. Vaccine-associated CD4 TCRs spanned the whole spike protein, with dominant responses in regions 160-218 and 743-854. The 56-69-year group was small, and its depth increase did not reach significance, likely because of low power. No day 14 peak-response samples were available, so repertoires were characterized only after the peak T cell response. Spike-specific TCR breadth and depth rose significantly after two AZD1222 doses compared with day 0 and with MenACWY recipients. Conclusions about previously exposed vaccinees are limited because only 6 or 7 AZD1222 recipients were SARS-CoV-2 seropositive at baseline. Reportedly, close to half of the unique spike-specific TCRs recognized epitopes lying outside the regions that are mutated in the B.1.351 and B.1.1.7 variants.

The CDR3 regions of human TCRbeta chains were analyzed by immunosequencing. On the authors' methods: Repertoire TCRs were matched against a reference library of SARS-CoV-2-specific TCRs generated with the MIRA antigen-specificity platform. Breadth was defined as the fraction of unique TCRs that were SARS-CoV-2-associated. Depth was defined as the fraction of total T cells that were SARS-CoV-2-associated. Using the MIRA data, every spike-specific TCR was mapped to the spike region that the TCR reacted to and assigned to either a CD4 or a CD8 class. Log10-transformed breadth and depth values were compared by one-way ANOVA with Sidak's multiple comparisons tests. In TCRdb, the immuneACCESS table is reduced to in-frame sequences with V and J assigned. These tables do not hold every clone; where another copy was compared, an unresolved V gene accounts for under half, and the others remain unexplained. From that table come the V and J calls and clone size; the DNA was used to work out D and trimming. For this sample there are more than 95,000 clones; over 75% appear just once. The ten largest clones capture around a sixth of the sample.

This clone is a singleton in its sample. Its antigen is still unknown. The record has no base qualities; no much larger clone is one base away. This material consisted of peripheral blood, taken on day 0 of AZD1222 vaccination. The chain links TRBV6-5 with TRBJ1-2, with no confidently assigned D gene. This TCR was recovered from an adult in good health. CDR3 loop: CASSPPHQRGYTF. The DNA sequence is TGTGCCAGCAGTCCCCCACACCAAAGGGGCTACACCTTC.